The 8 T cell receptor beta chains below come from one sample, sequenced in a study of shared clonotypes between healthy human individuals. CD45RO negativity and positive selection for CCR7 defined naive CD8 cells, a population that excluded terminally differentiated effector memory CD45RA+ cells. The table came from immunoSEQ multiplex PCR; TCRdb's copy has only in-frame clones and leaves some out. Of about 680,000 clones detected, about 90% appear once; the ten largest clones hold about a quarter. Sequenced sample: naive CD8+ T cells sorted from blood. These receptors all come from a man aged 30 to 45 in good health.

The rearrangement links TRBV2 to TRBJ2-7; D unclear. Germline V gene data show CDR1 as SNHLY and CDR2 as FYNNEI. The CDR3 is 14 residues long. Trimming took off 8 bases at V and 3 bases at J, with 17 bases between the two ends. CDR3 residues: CASYPRESRYEQYF. CDR3 bases: TGTGCCAGCTACCCCCGAGAGAGCCGCTACGAGCAGTACTTC.

This sequence joins TRBV29-1 and TRBJ2-7; D is undetermined. Trimming removed 0 bases from V and 6 bases from J, with 9 bases in between. The CDR3 loop spans 12 amino acids. Germline V gives CDR1 SQVTM, CDR2 ANQGSEA. The DNA of the CDR3 is TGCAGCGTTGAAGAGCAGAGAGGCGAGCAGTACTTC. Translation: CSVEEQRGEQYF.

The V and J genes are TRBV27 and TRBJ2-7, with D hard to call. Trimming shortened V by 3 bases and J by 2 bases, and 11 bases separated the two germline ends. The CDR3 is made up of 14 amino acids. The germline V gene encodes CDR1 MNHEY and CDR2 SMNVEV (reference sequence). Here the CDR3 DNA reads TGTGCCAGCAGTTTTTCTGGGTCCGCCTACGAGCAGTACTTC. Its translation is CASSFSGSAYEQYF.

This clone was counted once. At the DNA level, this CDR3 is encoded by other sequences in the same sample as well. The V call is TRBV7-9, the J call TRBJ2-3; D uncertain. The CDR3 has 12 amino acids. Germline CDR1 SEHNR, CDR2 FQNEAQ (reference sequence). V was shortened by 4 bases and J by 1 base, with 3 bases between the two germline ends. The CDR3 DNA sequence: TGTGCCAGCAGCTCAGGCACAGATACGCAGTATTTT. Encoded protein: CASSSGTDTQYF.

The chain links TRBV6-4 to TRBJ2-6; D possibly corresponds to TRBD1 (6 bases). The CDR3 has 21 amino acids. V lost 0 bases and J lost 0, with 21 bases in between. Germline V gene data show CDR1 as MRHNA and CDR2 as SNTAGT. The CDR3 protein is CASSDSIRGSPLGSGANVLTF. The CDR3 DNA sequence: TGTGCCAGCAGTGACTCGATTAGGGGGAGCCCCTTGGGCTCTGGGGCCAACGTCCTGACTTTC.

This chain connects TRBV19 to TRBJ1-2; 7 bases align to TRBD1. The ends lost 0 bases at V and 8 bases at J; junction bases unmatched: 9. This CDR3 is built from 15 residues. Germline CDR1 is LNHDA and CDR2 is SQIVND (reference sequence). Here the CDR3 reads CASSIEETGYGGYTF. CDR3 bases: TGTGCCAGTAGTATAGAGGAGACAGGGTATGGAGGCTACACCTTC.

CDR3 nucleotide sequence: TGTGCCAGCAGCTTAGTGGAGACTGAGCAGTTCTTC. This translates into CASSLVETEQFF. This sequence joins TRBV11-2 and TRBJ2-1; D uncertain. Per the germline V gene, CDR1 is SGHAT and CDR2 is FQNNGV. The V gene lost 1 base and the J gene lost 9 bases, with 7 bases spanning the gap. This CDR3 spans 12 amino acids.

Points on this clone: Other DNA sequences in this sample translate to the same CDR3. The chain combines TRBV6-5 with TRBJ1-1; D unclear. CDR3 length: 13 residues. The germline CDR1 and CDR2 sequences are MNHEY and SVGAGI. Trimming took 0 bases from V and 1 from J, leaving 3 bases between them. The CDR3 bases are TGTGCCAGCAGTTACTCGAGGAACACTGAAGCTTTCTTT. Encoded protein: CASSYSRNTEAFF.